The clone carrying this T cell receptor (beta chain) was recorded at least ten times. The antigen is not known. The data are from a study of CD8 T cells in ankylosing spondylitis. Regarding the study as a whole: Matched ankylosing spondylitis synovial fluid reportedly showed significant enrichment of disease-linked clones. Prior literature has documented some motif variants in synovial fluid and blood from reactive arthritis. A TCR beta motif of under ten highly homologous variants seemed to mark ankylosing spondylitis blood.

As the method for making TCR beta libraries, quantitative 5'-RACE with molecular barcodes was used. One entry per CDR3 protein, called by TCRdb with MiXCR from the 5' RACE reads. Here the sample spans approximately 90,000 distinct CDR3 sequences, almost 8.5% being singletons. Sequencing was performed on blood, either unsorted or a sorted T cell fraction (not recorded which). The origin of this receptor is a male donor with ankylosing spondylitis or in good health (not recorded which).

DNA of the CDR3: TGTGCCAGCTCACCATCCGCAGATACGCAGTATTTT. Translating gives CASSPSADTQYF. The gene calls are TRBV18 and TRBJ2-3; D is ambiguous. V was trimmed by 2 bases and J by 4 bases, leaving 4 bases between them. Germline assignment: CDR1 KGHSH and CDR2 LQKENI. This CDR3 is 12 amino acids long. Full variable domain (rest looked up from reference TRBV18 and TRBJ2-3): NAGVMQNPRHLVRRRGQEARLRCSPMKGHSHVYWYRQLPEEGLKFMVYLQKENIIDESGMPKERFSAEFPKEGPSILRIQQVVRGDSAAYFCASSPSADTQYFGPGTRLTVL.